This paragraph reports one T cell receptor beta chain. Its recognized antigen is unknown. No base quality information exists; no much larger clone differs at one position. Libraries were constructed by the immunoSEQ multiplex PCR assay. A mixture of 60 forward primers for TCR Vbeta segments and 13 reverse primers for TCR Jbeta segments was used in the multiplex PCR. The CDR3 region of rearranged TCR beta genes was amplified from genomic DNA by a multiplex PCR assay. The amplified TCR beta libraries were sequenced on the Illumina HiSeq System as 87-base-pair reads. The study's own analysis went as follows. In a later analysis, roughly 80 million unique TCR beta chains were counted across the approximately 640 repertoires, and around 11 million of these chains were shared by at least two donors. Raw reads were error-corrected and collapsed into unique sequences with a nearest-neighbor algorithm that merged closely related sequences to remove PCR and sequencing errors. Alignment of CDR3 sequences to IMGT reference sequences was used to assign V, D and J gene segments. Each retained sequence needed at least a six-nucleotide match to both a V gene segment and a J gene segment. Rearrangements were classified as productive when the CDR3 lacked stop codons and remained in frame with V and J, and all other rearrangements were classified as non-productive. CDR3 was defined according to IMGT convention as the region running from the second conserved V-encoded cysteine to the conserved J-encoded phenylalanine. In an earlier analysis of more than 550 of the donors, sequences lacking an unambiguous match to a single V gene segment were excluded. In an earlier analysis of approximately 590 of the donors, a V segment was called functional when productive rearrangements were above 56.7%, and segregating when the standard deviation between donors exceeded 5%. A statistical classification framework was built to diagnose cytomegalovirus status from the catalog of TCR beta chain sequences. In a later analysis, V and J genes were assigned by comparing TCR nucleotide sequences against IMGT/GENE-DB human TR gene sequences. Using the TCRdist pipeline, a later analysis assigned CDR3 sequences along with most-parsimonious VDJ recombination scenarios. In a later analysis, each TCR beta chain was defined by its CDR3 amino acid sequence together with its V-gene family, and reads without a unique V-gene family were excluded. In a later analysis, several hundred highly shared, low-generation-probability nucleotide sequences were removed to address suspected cross-contamination and a sequencing artifact. In a later analysis, a clonal expansion index for each public chain was calculated from normalized within-repertoire ranks of inferred template counts. Generation probabilities in a later analysis came from a VDJ recombination model fitted to out-of-frame rearrangements, and those results were checked against IGoR. In a later analysis, hypergeometric tests were used to score TCR-TCR, TCR-HLA and TCR-CMV co-occurrence, with a repertoire-size bias correction applied to TCR pairs. In a later analysis, false discovery rates were estimated by permuting HLA or CMV assignments 20 times. In a later analysis, co-occurring TCRs were grouped using DBSCAN, with TCRdist sequence similarity added in when clustering inside HLA-allele-positive subsets. For co-occurrence clustering, repertoires with fewer than 30,000 or more than 120,000 public chains were excluded, along with five repertoires with anomalous nucleotide sharing. Not all clones reach the TCRdb copy of this immuneACCESS table, which keeps in-frame sequences only. Checked studies attribute under half of the gap to unresolved V genes and leave the rest unexplained. Clone size and V and J calls were adopted from that table, with D and trimming inferred from the DNA. The sample table lists roughly 150,000 clones, 79% of them with a count of one. Approximately 7% of the sample goes to the ten largest clones.

The record originates from a study of cytomegalovirus exposure and HLA in healthy donors (dated by TCRdb to about 2017). A note on the overall study: In an earlier analysis of some 550 of the donors, about 270 Gb of sequence data and approximately 100 million unique TCR beta sequences from some 170 million T cells were reported. All discovery cohort repertoires had been generated using a single sequencing platform. Along with the approximately 700-subject first cohort, a separate validation cohort of over a hundred different subjects was used. In the later analysis, no new phenotypic data were used to find candidate immune exposures; instead, reliance was placed on TCR beta sequences and their occurrence across donors. A later genetic analysis took genome-wide SNP genotypes for about three fifths of the 666 donors and used that subset as a discovery cohort. The number of donors typed differed by locus, with 629-630 for A, B, C, DRB1 and DQB1, roughly 520 for DQA1, 600 to 610 for DPA1, and 400 to 490 for DPB1. HLA typing covered class I and class II loci at four-digit resolution. Alongside the repertoire data, information on donor age, sex, ethnicity and CMV serostatus was compiled. Across around 400 genotyped donors of the cohort, an average of about 240,000 unique TCR beta nucleotide sequences per donor were sequenced, and roughly 17% of those sequences were non-productive. A handful of DR-DQ haplotypes were handled as single units for association and clustering because linkage in the cohort was strong. The genetic ancestry cluster associated with self-reported Caucasian donors included roughly four fifths of the 398 genotyped donors. The aim of the study was to test whether cataloging public T cell receptors could identify signatures of past pathogen exposure. To study patterns of TCR occurrence, a later analysis re-analyzed previously published TCR beta repertoires from under 750 donors and added high-resolution HLA genotyping. The T cell repertoires of 666 subjects were profiled by immunosequencing and related to cytomegalovirus serostatus. To decide whether each TCR beta V gene segment behaved as functional or pseudogenic, an earlier analysis of some 600 of the donors relied on high-throughput TCR beta sequencing. Approximately 300 gigabases of sequencing data and tens of millions of unique TCR sequences were included in an early release covering around 650 HLA-typed donors. The study combined high-throughput TCR immunosequencing, statistical association of individual TCRs with disease status, and machine learning to predict cytomegalovirus infection status. Broader findings and caveats from the paper: In vitro tests confirmed that a few of the cytomegalovirus-associated TCR beta chains recognize cytomegalovirus antigens. Compared with equally common non-associated chains, HLA-associated TCR beta chains in a later analysis were more clonally expanded and had lower generation probabilities. In this cohort, only TCR beta chains were sequenced, and detectable features were limited by the absence of alpha or paired-chain data. Linkage disequilibrium might explain the correlated functional status among segregating V segments, but an unknown experimental factor could not be excluded. A further reported finding was that TCR beta sequences accurately predicted the HLA-A and HLA-B alleles for most subjects in the first cohort. Immune exposure information for the cohort was limited to CMV serostatus. A later genetic analysis associated a missense DCLRE1C variant with V-gene and J-gene trimming of TCR beta chains, and an independent cohort replicated the association. Across donors, most TCR sequences were observed very rarely, whereas some public TCRs were present in many individuals. Most CMV-associated TCR beta chains appeared to be HLA-restricted in a later analysis, and the HLA associations seemed to be driven largely by CMV exposure. In a later analysis, some 18,000 TCR beta sequences were associated with specific HLA alleles at a false discovery rate of 0.05. Because HLA typing was missing for some donors at each locus, association tests included only the typed subset. Because the 87-base-pair reads could not distinguish some IMGT-functional V segments, including TRBV6-2 and TRBV6-3, those segments were excluded. The earlier analysis of almost 600 of the donors excluded some 15 rarely observed V segments, including chromosome 9 orphons, because counts were too low. Several of the top co-occurrence clusters appeared to be linked to parvovirus B19, influenza, CMV and Epstein-Barr virus, according to a later analysis. A cluster of highly shared sequence variants was judged likely to be a technical artifact of the sequencing pipeline. In an earlier analysis of about 540 of the donors, most TCR beta V segments were observed in productive rearrangements about 90% or about 30% of the time, broadly matching IMGT annotations. The classifier was reported to diagnose cytomegalovirus status with high specificity and sensitivity in both the original and validation cohorts. According to a later analysis, TCR association rates differed among HLA loci, with DRB1 alleles showing the most associated TCRs and HLA-C alleles showing the fewest. The presence/absence analyses assumed that sequencing depth was roughly uniform across donors, and that assumption may not be true. According to a later genetic analysis, donors in an Asian-associated ancestry cluster had fewer N-insertions in productive TCRs than the approximately 630-donor mean. When HLA alleles, especially DR and DQ, strongly co-occurred, attributing TCR associations to individual alleles was difficult. The authors suggested that the approach could potentially be extended to other disease states and immunological phenotypes. In the study, around 160 TCR beta chains were listed as associated with cytomegalovirus.

The cohort comprised 710 or so healthy bone marrow donors. Cohort members were all nominally healthy when sampled, although unrecorded immune exposures were likely present. The donor tested CMV seropositive and was one of the 289 seropositive cohort members. A peripheral blood sample was provided by each donor, and peripheral blood mononuclear cells were used for TCR beta sequencing. Genomic DNA extraction from the blood cell samples was performed with the Qiagen DNeasy Blood Extraction Kit. V was cut back by 6 bases and J by 8 bases, leaving a gap of 14 bases between them. CDR1 is given as LNHDA and CDR2 as SQIVND, both from the germline V gene (reference sequence). From cysteine to phenylalanine, the CDR3 is 13 amino acids long. Only the CDR3 region is kept as DNA, spanning 39 bases read in frame from base 1.

The receptor's source is a man aged 35-49 years in good health and CMV-seropositive. The material sequenced was PBMCs. The V and J genes are TRBV19 and TRBJ2-1; the D segment could be TRBD2, given 5 matching bases. The DNA sequence reads TGTGCCAGTAGCACGGCCCTAGCACATGAGCAGTTCTTC. This yields the protein CASSTALAHEQFF.